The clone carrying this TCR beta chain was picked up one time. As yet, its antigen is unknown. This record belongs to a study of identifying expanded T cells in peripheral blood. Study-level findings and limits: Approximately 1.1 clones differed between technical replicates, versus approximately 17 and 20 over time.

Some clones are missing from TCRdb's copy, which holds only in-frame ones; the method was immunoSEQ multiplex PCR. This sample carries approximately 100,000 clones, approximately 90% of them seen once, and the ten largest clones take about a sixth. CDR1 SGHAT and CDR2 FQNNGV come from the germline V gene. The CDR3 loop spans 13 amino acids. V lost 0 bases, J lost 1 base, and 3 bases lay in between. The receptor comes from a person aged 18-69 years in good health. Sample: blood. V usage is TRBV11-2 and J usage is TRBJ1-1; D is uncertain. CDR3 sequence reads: CASSLDQNTEAFF. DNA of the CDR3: TGTGCCAGCAGCTTAGATCAGAACACTGAAGCTTTCTTT.